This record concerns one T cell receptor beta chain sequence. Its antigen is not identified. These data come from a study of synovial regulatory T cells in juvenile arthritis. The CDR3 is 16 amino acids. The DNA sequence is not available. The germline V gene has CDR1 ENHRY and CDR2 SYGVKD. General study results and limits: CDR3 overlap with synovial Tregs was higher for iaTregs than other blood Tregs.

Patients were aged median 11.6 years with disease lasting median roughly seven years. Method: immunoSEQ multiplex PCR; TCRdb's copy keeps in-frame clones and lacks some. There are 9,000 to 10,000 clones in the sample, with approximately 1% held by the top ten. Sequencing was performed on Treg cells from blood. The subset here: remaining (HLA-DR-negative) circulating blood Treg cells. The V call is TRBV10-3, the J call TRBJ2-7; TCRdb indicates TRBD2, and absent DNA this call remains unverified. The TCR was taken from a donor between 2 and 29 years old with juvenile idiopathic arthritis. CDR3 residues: CAIRRGTSGRLYEQYF.